The following is a T cell receptor beta chain sequence with its context. Its target antigen remains unknown. Base qualities are not recorded, but no much larger clone differs from it by a single base. Using the deep immunoSEQ assay, multiplex PCR amplified TCR CDR3 regions from genomic DNA. Extracted genomic DNA from each cell subset was distributed evenly across all wells of several immunoSEQ 96-well plates, and each plate was treated as a replicate. For sorted subsets, each replicate PCR was loaded with 200 to 250 ng genomic DNA, equivalent to some 27,000 T cell genomes. Purified libraries were measured with a Qubit 3.0 fluorometer, size-checked on a Bioanalyzer 2100, and measured again with the KAPA Library Quantification kit. A separate single-read 150-cycle Illumina NextSeq 550 flow cell was used to sequence each immunoSEQ 96-well plate. Per the source publication's procedure: Because the immunoSEQ output held only junctional sequences and lacked quality scores, the filtering could not match the filtering applied to full-length reads. Sequences were annotated with PyIR, a Python wrapper for IgBLAST v1.9, using IMGT germline references to assign V/J genes and CDR3. Reads with weak V/J assignments (E-value above 1e-6), missing CDR3, stop codons, out-of-frame junctions, or ambiguous translated residues were removed. V3J clonotypes were defined by identical inferred V gene, J gene, and CDR3 amino acid sequence. Percentage overlap between repertoires was calculated by dividing the number of shared unique clonotypes by the size of the smaller repertoire. Richness of each repertoire was evaluated using RTK rarefaction, the Chao1 estimator, and Recon v2.1 estimates of unobserved clonotypes. For all TCRbeta clonotypes obtained by the gDNA method from a few donors, generation probabilities were computed with OLGA. What TCRdb holds here is the immuneACCESS table cut down to in-frame rearrangements. Part of the clones is not present; checked against another copy, under half of the missing clones reflect an unresolved V gene, and the others are unexplained. That table furnishes V, J and clone size, whereas the DNA furnished D and trimming. The sample contains some 2,500,000 clones, more than 85% of them found a single time. The ten largest clones add up to 0.35% to 0.45% of the sample.

The sample belongs to a study of shared clonotypes between healthy human individuals (TCRdb year 2020). General notes on the study: A couple of women and a few men aged 18 to 49 years were included in the cohort. Per donor, three plates each were used for CD4 naive and CD4 memory, two for CD8 naive, and one for CD8 memory. Blood TCR repertoires of 5 or 6 healthy adults were deeply sequenced to estimate repertoire size and the extent of clonotype sharing between individuals. To increase sequencing depth and limit assay-specific biases, different laboratories used diverse techniques to prepare libraries and sequence TCR repertoires. Each donor's leukapheresis produced roughly between about 0.9 and 9.5 billion PBMCs. Study-wide conclusions, independent of this receptor: Naive subsets generally had larger estimated clonotype richness than memory subsets. The genetic and exposure-history diversity represented was limited by the small number of donors. Sampling was restricted to blood, and TCR repertoires in tissue are likely to differ from TCR repertoires in blood. About 5% of naive CD4, 3.5% of naive CD8, 2.3% of memory CD4, and 0.4% of memory CD8 clonotypes were shared across several donors. Pairwise subsampling indicated that sequencing depth was expected to affect the degree of clonotype sharing among donors. Even with the large sequencing depth, rarefaction of the sorted-subset datasets indicated that sequencing was incomplete. Higher generation probabilities were observed for clonotypes shared by all four sorted-subset donors than for non-shared clonotypes.

The V and J ends are trimmed by 6 bases and 6 bases, leaving 8 bases between them. Counted from cysteine to phenylalanine, this CDR3 has 11 amino acids. Just the 33-base CDR3 DNA is kept, in frame starting at base 1. For CDR1 and CDR2, the germline V gene lists SGHTA and FQGTGA. Donors were healthy HIV-negative adults with no recently reported acute infections or vaccinations. Every donor was a Caucasian adult living in Nashville, Tennessee, USA. CD4+ T cells were enriched by magnetic negative selection, after which naive cells were positively selected on CD45RA and the negative fraction was taken as the memory subset. Blood was obtained by leukapheresis, after which PBMCs were separated by Ficoll-Histopaque density gradient centrifugation and cryopreserved in liquid nitrogen vapor phase. Purity and quantity of every magnetically sorted T cell population were checked by analytical flow cytometry. From each sorted fraction, genomic DNA was isolated and quantified by UV absorbance on a Nanodrop 2000c.

The sequence links TRBV7-3 to TRBJ1-1; the D gene cannot be named for sure. Sequences were obtained from naive CD4+ T cells from PBMCs. What the cell subset or site label conveys for this sample: CD45RA+ positively selected. The clonotype was recovered from a man between 18 and 35 years old in good health. Some clones in this sample may be carry-over from other donors' samples. The encoded CDR3 is CASSSPAEAFF. The nucleotides are TGTGCCAGCAGTTCGCCGGCTGAAGCTTTCTTT.